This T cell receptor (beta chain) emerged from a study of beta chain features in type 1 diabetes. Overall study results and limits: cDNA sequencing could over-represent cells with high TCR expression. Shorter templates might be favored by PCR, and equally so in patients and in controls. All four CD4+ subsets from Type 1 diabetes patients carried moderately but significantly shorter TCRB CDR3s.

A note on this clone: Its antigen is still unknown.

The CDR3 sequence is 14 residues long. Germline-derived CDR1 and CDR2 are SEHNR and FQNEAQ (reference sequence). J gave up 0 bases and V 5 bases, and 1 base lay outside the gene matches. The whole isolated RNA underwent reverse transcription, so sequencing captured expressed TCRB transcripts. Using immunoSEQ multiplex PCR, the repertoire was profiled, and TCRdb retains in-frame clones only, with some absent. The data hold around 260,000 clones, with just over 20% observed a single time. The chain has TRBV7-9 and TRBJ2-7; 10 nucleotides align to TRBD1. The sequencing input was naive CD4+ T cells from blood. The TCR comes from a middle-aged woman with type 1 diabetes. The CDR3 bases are TGTGCCAGCAGCGACAGGGGGCCCTCCTACGAGCAGTACTTC. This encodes CASSDRGPSYEQYF.